These T cell receptor beta chains were read from a single sample in a study of blood T cell repertoires in COVID-19. TCRdb keeps only in-frame clones here, not all; method: immunoSEQ multiplex PCR. Of 250,000 to 350,000 clones listed, around 82% are singletons. Sequencing was carried out using peripheral blood. The receptors stem from a human donor with COVID-19, enrolled during active disease. The donor label of this sample is uncertain. Each CDR3 is given with its conserved first and last residue. The D gene is left open where the match is weak. Rows give clone size only sometimes, using once, few, many, or a class for an expanded clone.

d_call: NA; clone_size: NA; j_call: TRBJ2-1; v_call: TRBV28; cdr3_aa: CASSFRTWGFYNEQFF; cdr3_nt: TGTGCCAGCAGTTTTAGAACATGGGGCTTCTACAATGAGCAGTTCTTC
d_call: NA; clone_size: NA; j_call: TRBJ2-7; v_call: TRBV6-5; cdr3_aa: CASREGQLWEQYF; cdr3_nt: TGTGCCAGCAGGGAGGGACAGCTGTGGGAGCAGTACTTC
d_call: TRBD2; clone_size: few; j_call: TRBJ2-3; v_call: TRBV30; cdr3_aa: CAWSVGLAGSDTQYF; cdr3_nt: TGTGCCTGGAGTGTAGGGCTAGCGGGATCAGATACGCAGTATTTT
d_call: NA; clone_size: NA; j_call: TRBJ1-4; v_call: TRBV19; cdr3_aa: CASSIQGWGEKLFF; cdr3_nt: TGTGCCAGTAGTATACAGGGATGGGGTGAAAAACTGTTTTTT
d_call: NA; clone_size: few; j_call: TRBJ1-4; v_call: TRBV4-3; cdr3_aa: CASSQFLTTNEKLFF; cdr3_nt: TGCGCCAGCAGCCAATTCTTAACAACTAATGAAAAACTGTTTTTT
d_call: TRBD1; clone_size: NA; j_call: TRBJ2-7; v_call: TRBV18; cdr3_aa: CASSPGGTGVHEQYF; cdr3_nt: TGTGCCAGCTCACCAGGCGGGACAGGGGTCCACGAGCAGTACTTC
d_call: TRBD1; clone_size: few; j_call: TRBJ1-1; v_call: TRBV5-1; cdr3_aa: CASSSDRGKTEAFF; cdr3_nt: TGCGCCAGCAGCAGCGACAGGGGGAAGACTGAAGCTTTCTTT
d_call: TRBD1; clone_size: NA; j_call: TRBJ1-1; v_call: TRBV12-3/TRBV12-4; cdr3_aa: CASSTGEDTEAFF; cdr3_nt: TGTGCCAGCAGTACAGGGGAGGACACTGAAGCTTTCTTT
d_call: TRBD2; clone_size: NA; j_call: TRBJ2-4; v_call: TRBV27; cdr3_aa: CASSLSGRDIQYF; cdr3_nt: TGTGCCAGCAGTTTATCGGGGAGGGACATTCAGTACTTC
d_call: NA; clone_size: NA; j_call: TRBJ1-1; v_call: TRBV6-6; cdr3_aa: CASSYRGTSGTEAFF; cdr3_nt: TGTGCCAGCAGTTACCGGGGAACATCGGGCACTGAAGCTTTCTTT
d_call: NA; clone_size: NA; j_call: TRBJ2-7; v_call: TRBV6-5; cdr3_aa: CASSYREYEQYF; cdr3_nt: TGTGCCAGCAGTTACAGGGAGTACGAGCAGTACTTC
d_call: TRBD1; clone_size: once; j_call: TRBJ1-3; v_call: TRBV6-6; cdr3_aa: CASSSGTGTGNTIYF; cdr3_nt: TGTGCCAGCAGTTCCGGGACAGGGACTGGAAACACCATATATTTT
d_call: NA; clone_size: NA; j_call: TRBJ1-5; v_call: TRBV7-2; cdr3_aa: CASGVIGNQPQHF; cdr3_nt: TGTGCCAGTGGTGTAATCGGGAATCAGCCCCAGCATTTT
d_call: TRBD1; clone_size: once; j_call: TRBJ1-4; v_call: TRBV28; cdr3_aa: CASTRTGVGEKLFF; cdr3_nt: TGTGCCAGCACCAGGACAGGGGTAGGAGAAAAACTGTTTTTT
d_call: NA; clone_size: once; j_call: TRBJ2-1; v_call: TRBV5-1; cdr3_aa: CASSLMTGNEQFF; cdr3_nt: TGCGCCAGCAGCTTGATGACCGGGAATGAGCAGTTCTTC
d_call: NA; clone_size: once; j_call: TRBJ2-5; v_call: TRBV6-5; cdr3_aa: CASTASLIGETQYF; cdr3_nt: TGTGCCAGCACCGCTAGCTTGATCGGAGAGACCCAGTACTTC
d_call: NA; clone_size: NA; j_call: TRBJ1-2; v_call: TRBV24-1; cdr3_aa: CATSDARGYYGYTF; cdr3_nt: TGTGCCACCAGTGATGCCAGGGGTTACTATGGCTACACCTTC
d_call: NA; clone_size: NA; j_call: TRBJ2-5; v_call: TRBV5-8; cdr3_aa: CASSPRRETQYF; cdr3_nt: TGTGCCAGCAGCCCGCGGCGAGAGACCCAGTACTTC